The 30 T cell receptor beta chains below all came from one sample that was sequenced in a study of molecular identifiers for immune sequencing clone quantification. Using its own MiXCR run on the PCR reads, TCRdb lists one record per CDR3 protein. The table records about 630,000 distinct CDR3 sequences, approximately 24% of them present only once. Sequences were obtained from naive CD8+ T cells from blood, with Jurkat cell RNA spiked in. The subset was: FACS-sorted CD8+CD4-CCR7+CD45RA+ naive T cells. These receptors all stem from a human donor in good health. Some libraries in this study had Jurkat cell RNA spiked in.

This clonotype was detected only a few times. The V gene is TRBV4-3, the J gene TRBJ1-2; D ambiguous. CDR1 and CDR2 (germline): LGHNA, YSLEER. The CDR3 is made up of 13 amino acids. The V end lost 1 base, the J end lost 8 bases, and 11 bases lay between the germline ends. This CDR3 is CASSQGRTDGYTF. DNA of the CDR3: TGCGCCAGCAGCCAAGGACGGACGGACGGCTACACCTTC.

This chain uses TRBV6-1 with TRBJ1-2; the D is unclear. Between the trimmed V and J ends, which lost 4 bases and 6 bases, there was a span of 3 bases. The CDR3 loop spans 10 amino acids. The germline V gene encodes CDR1 MNHNS and CDR2 SASEGT. The CDR3 sequence: CASSGNGYTF. The CDR3 nucleotides are TGTGCCAGCAGTGGTAATGGCTACACCTTC.

With regard to this clonotype: The germline gene is not matched at one end of the junction; a read error may be the cause. The chain combines TRBV3-1 with TRBJ2-1; maybe TRBD2 (5 bases). The V gene's germline CDR1 is LGHDT and CDR2 YNNKEL (reference sequence). This CDR3 is 16 amino acids long. CDR3 DNA: TGTGTCAGCAGCCATGCCGAGGGCCACACCTACAATGAGCAGTTCTTC. As protein: CVSSHAEGHTYNEQFF.

This clonotype was counted ten times or more. V and J are TRBV20-1 and TRBJ2-3, with 8 bases that match TRBD2. CDR3 size: 16 residues. V was pared by 7 bases and J by 1 base, with 13 bases of the junction left unmatched. The germline CDR1 and CDR2 sequences are DFQATT and SNEGSKA (reference sequence). The CDR3 region is CSVLRPERERTDTQYF. For the CDR3, the DNA is TGCAGTGTTCTCCGTCCTGAGCGGGAGCGCACAGATACGCAGTATTTT.

The rearrangement links TRBV27 to TRBJ2-6, with a tentative D call TRBD1 (5 bases). The germline V gene encodes CDR1 MNHEY and CDR2 SMNVEV (reference sequence). The CDR3 is 17 residues long. Trimming cost V 7 bases and J 0 bases, with 16 bases left between them. The CDR3 DNA reads TGTGCCAGCATCGCGACAGATCCCAGCTCTGGGGCCAACGTCCTGACTTTC. Its protein is CASIATDPSSGANVLTF.

This clonotype was picked up many times. V usage is TRBV29-1 and J usage is TRBJ2-2; either TRBD1 or TRBD2 may supply D (5 bases each). The CDR3 spans 12 residues. The V end lost 7 bases, the J end lost 3 bases, and 9 bases lay between the germline ends. CDR1 and CDR2 (germline): SQVTM, ANQGSEA. The CDR3 bases are TGCAGCGCCCGAGGGGACACCGGGGAGCTGTTTTTT. Protein product: CSARGDTGELFF.

Concerning this clonotype: This may arise from a read error, as a much more abundant clone is one base away. The V call is TRBV4-3, the J call TRBJ2-3; D uncertain. The CDR3 contains 15 residues. Trimming took 1 base from V and 0 from J, leaving 8 bases between them. Germline CDR1 and CDR2: LGHNA and YSLEER. The CDR3 sequence: CASSQAQLSTDTQYF. In nucleotides, the CDR3 is TGCGCCAGCAGCCAAGCCCAGCTAAGCACAGATACGCAGTATTTT.

The chain employs TRBV20-1 and TRBJ2-3; TRBD2 agrees at 7 bases. From germline, CDR1 is DFQATT and CDR2 SNEGSKA (reference sequence). The CDR3 is 15 residues long. With 3 bases clipped from V and 0 bases from J, the junction kept 6 bases outside the gene matches. This CDR3 reads CSASAQRESTDTQYF. CDR3 nucleotide sequence: TGCAGTGCTAGCGCCCAGCGGGAAAGCACAGATACGCAGTATTTT.

The chain employs TRBV5-3 and TRBJ2-7; D is uncertain. TRBV5-3 is an ORF, with its function uncertain. This CDR3 is 11 amino acids long. Trimming took off 8 bases at V and 5 bases at J, with 11 bases between the two ends. The DNA of the CDR3 is TGTGCCAGCAGCCTCCAGCACGAGCAGTACTTC. As protein: CASSLQHEQYF.

This clonotype has only a few counts. The rearrangement links TRBV7-2 to TRBJ2-7; D not certain. The germline V gene encodes CDR1 SGHTA and CDR2 FQGNSA. V shed 1 base and J shed 7 bases, with 11 bases lying between them. There are 13 residues in the CDR3. The CDR3: CASSLVILGEQYF. The CDR3 coding sequence is TGTGCCAGCAGCTTAGTCATTCTCGGAGAGCAGTACTTC.

This chain uses TRBV5-6 with TRBJ2-3; D unresolved. In germline, CDR1 is SGHDT, CDR2 YYEEEE. Trimming took off 3 bases at V and 10 bases at J, with 12 bases between the two ends. The CDR3 length is 12 residues. CDR3 residues: CASSSYLQPQYF. The CDR3 bases are TGTGCCAGCAGCTCCTACCTCCAGCCGCAGTATTTT.

Worth noting for this clonotype: A much larger clone is a single base away; this may be a read error. The rearrangement joins TRBV9 to TRBJ2-1, with no clear D. The V and J ends lost 2 bases and 4 bases respectively, with 4 bases between them. Germline CDR1 SGDLS, CDR2 YYNGEE. This CDR3 comprises 12 residues. The CDR3 loop is CASSVEYNEQFF. The CDR3 DNA sequence: TGTGCCAGCAGCGTCGAGTACAATGAGCAGTTCTTC. Combining the CDR3 with reference TRBV9 and TRBJ2-1 gives the whole variable domain DSGVTQTPKHLITATGQRVTLRCSPRSGDLSVYWYQQSLDQGLQFLIQYYNGEERAKGNILERFSAQQFPDLHSELNLSSLELGDSALYFCASSVEYNEQFFGPGTRLTVL.

This chain joins TRBV4-3 and TRBJ2-5, with D tentatively TRBD2 (5 bases). V dropped 4 bases and J dropped 5 bases, with 14 bases sitting between them. Germline CDR1 and CDR2: LGHNA and YSLEER. CDR3 length: 14 residues. CDR3 sequence: CASSLRPGSETQYF. The CDR3 DNA reads as TGCGCCAGCAGCCTCAGGCCGGGGAGTGAGACCCAGTACTTC.

A remark on this clonotype: A much larger clone sits a single nucleotide away, making a read error possible. This chain links TRBV29-1 with TRBJ1-2; 7 positions agree with TRBD1. CDR3 length: 12 residues. Germline loops: CDR1 SQVTM, CDR2 ANQGSEA. The CDR3: CSDREGGYGYIF. The CDR3 coding sequence is TGCAGTGACAGGGAAGGGGGCTATGGCTACATCTTC.

J is TRBJ2-7 and V is TRBV7-2; the match to TRBD2 covers 11 bases. The CDR3 runs 15 residues. In germline, CDR1 is SGHTA, CDR2 FQGNSA. J gave up 3 bases and V 5 bases, and 6 bases lay outside the gene matches. CDR3 protein: CASSAGTSGLYEQYF. The CDR3 region has the DNA TGTGCCAGCAGCGCCGGGACTAGCGGCCTCTACGAGCAGTACTTC.

This sequence joins TRBV12-3 or TRBV12-4 and TRBJ2-7; D remains unclear. Between the trimmed V and J ends, which lost 6 bases and 4 bases, there was a span of 13 bases. This CDR3 contains 13 residues. DNA of the CDR3: TGTGCCAGCAGCTCCAATGTGGGTTACGAGCAGTACTTC. It translates to CASSSNVGYEQYF.

V and J are TRBV20-1 and TRBJ1-1; TRBD1 agrees at 9 bases. Germline V CDR1 and CDR2: DFQATT, SNEGSKA (reference sequence). The CDR3 loop spans 14 amino acids. V gave up 3 bases and J gave up 3 bases; unmatched junction bases: 5. CDR3 coding DNA: TGCAGTGCTAGGACCGGGACAGGGTACACTGAAGCTTTCTTT. It is translated as CSARTGTGYTEAFF.

In this sample, this clonotype turned up a few times. The CDR3 ends on some other residue instead of the conserved phenylalanine or tryptophan, so this is likely a read error. The CDR3 is CASSKGTSGPAVEQFL. As DNA, the CDR3 is TGTGCCAGCAGCAAAGGGACTAGCGGTCCTGCCGTTGAGCAGTTCCTC. This chain connects TRBV7-2 to TRBJ2-1; TRBD2 aligns across 11 bases. The CDR3 is 16 amino acids. The junction had 12 bases not matched to a gene; V was cut back by 5 bases and J by 9 bases. Germline CDR1 reads SGHTA; CDR2 reads FQGNSA.

This clonotype was picked up many times. The chain carries TRBV14 and TRBJ1-5; D not certain. Germline V gene sequence: CDR1 SGHDN, CDR2 FVKESK. V was cut by 4 bases and J by 10 bases, with 11 bases left in between. The CDR3 loop spans 12 amino acids. In DNA, the CDR3 is TGTGCCAGCAGCCTCCGTACGTGTCCCCAGCATTTT. It is translated as CASSLRTCPQHF.

This clonotype was seen repeatedly, ten times or more. This chain joins TRBV23-1 and TRBJ1-1, with D unresolved. TRBV23-1 is placed among ORFs of uncertain function. CDR3 length equals 14 residues. V was clipped by 0 bases and J by 9 bases, with 14 bases between them. In DNA form, the CDR3 reads TGCGCCAGCAGTCAATCCGAGGGTCGCAGGAAAGCTTTCTTT. This translates into CASSQSEGRRKAFF.

This clonotype was observed a handful of times. The CDR3 end shows no conserved phenylalanine or tryptophan, and so a read error is likely. The V and J genes are TRBV6-6 and TRBJ2-7; no firm D call. The CDR3 is 16 residues long. Looked up from germline, CDR1 is MNHNY and CDR2 is SVGAGI (reference sequence). With 0 bases removed from V and 7 bases from J, the gap between germline ends came to 19 bases. The CDR3 is CASSYSHTPGPSEQYS. The CDR3 DNA reads as TGTGCCAGCAGTTACTCACACACCCCGGGCCCCTCTGAGCAGTACTCC.

In this sample, this clonotype turned up once. Possible read error: a much larger clone is one base away. The chain joins TRBV7-9 to TRBJ1-1; the D is unclear. Germline-derived CDR1 and CDR2 are SEHNR and FQNEAQ (reference sequence). The CDR3 contains 13 residues. CDR3 in amino acids: CASSLPPSTEASF. CDR3 nucleotide sequence: TGTGCCAGCAGTTTGCCCCCTAGCACTGAAGCTTCCTTT.

The V and J genes are TRBV5-1 and TRBJ1-5; 7 nucleotides agree with TRBD1. The CDR3 extends over 16 amino acids. The junction had 9 bases not matched to a gene; V was cut back by 4 bases and J by 2 bases. The V gene's germline CDR1 is SGHRS and CDR2 YFSETQ. CDR3 protein: CASSTDREVGNQPQHF. CDR3 DNA: TGCGCCAGCAGCACCGACAGGGAGGTTGGCAATCAGCCCCAGCATTTT.

In the case of this clonotype: A much larger clone lies one base from this, so it may be a read error. The V call is TRBV7-9, the J call TRBJ2-1; D is undetermined. There are 16 residues in the CDR3. Germline V gene sequence: CDR1 SEHNR, CDR2 FQNEAQ (reference sequence). Here the CDR3 reads CASSHTVGGFYNEQIF. CDR3 sequence (DNA): TGTGCCAGCAGCCACACTGTAGGCGGATTCTACAATGAGCAGATCTTC. Variable domain in full (rest from reference TRBV7-9 and TRBJ2-1): DTGVSQNPRHKITKRGQNVTFRCDPISEHNRLYWYRQTLGQGPEFLTYFQNEAQLEKSRLLSDRFSAERPKGSFSTLEIQRTEQGDSAMYLCASSHTVGGFYNEQIFGPGTRLTVL.

The chain combines TRBV14 with TRBJ2-7; TRBD1 might be the D (6 bases). This CDR3 is 18 amino acids long. The V and J ends lost 0 bases and 1 base respectively, with 19 bases between them. Germline assignment: CDR1 SGHDN and CDR2 FVKESK. DNA of the CDR3: TGTGCCAGCAGCCAAGATTGGGCACCCGGGACATTATCCTACGAGCAGTACTTC. This encodes CASSQDWAPGTLSYEQYF. Using reference TRBV14 and TRBJ2-7 for the parts outside the CDR3, the full variable domain is EAGVTQFPSHSVIEKGQTVTLRCDPISGHDNLYWYRRVMGKEIKFLLHFVKESKQDESGMPNNRFLAERTGGTYSTLKVQPAELEDSGVYFCASSQDWAPGTLSYEQYFGPGTRLTVT.

The V gene is TRBV6-2 or TRBV6-3, the J gene TRBJ2-7; TRBD1 matches 8 bases. CDR1 is MNHEY, CDR2 SVGEGT, per germline. CDR3 length: 15 residues. The V segment lost 5 bases and the J segment 1 base; nucleotides outside the gene matches: 7. The CDR3 reads CASSKGQVYSYEQYF. CDR3 coding DNA: TGTGCCAGCAGTAAGGGACAGGTATATTCCTACGAGCAGTACTTC.

Regarding this clonotype: This likely came from a read error, as a far larger clone is one base away. The V and J genes are TRBV7-6 and TRBJ2-3, with D unresolved. The germline CDR1 and CDR2 sequences are SGHVS and FNYEAQ. This CDR3 comprises 12 residues. The CDR3 coding sequence is TGTGCCAGCAGCAAATCAACAGATGCGCAGTATTTT. Translation gives CASSKSTDAQYF.

The chain couples TRBV6-6 to TRBJ2-7, with a weak D call TRBD1 (5 bases). Trimming removed 4 bases from V and 4 bases from J, with 14 bases in between. The CDR3 length is 14 residues. Germline assignment: CDR1 MNHNY and CDR2 SVGAGI (reference sequence). The CDR3 spells CASSSDVGAYEQYF. The CDR3 nucleotides are TGTGCCAGCAGTTCGGACGTTGGGGCTTACGAGCAGTACTTC.

This clonotype has a single count. This may stem from a read error, because a much larger clone lies one nucleotide away. The conserved phenylalanine or tryptophan is not found at the CDR3 terminus, so this likely reflects a read error. The chain uses TRBV20-1 and TRBJ2-7; 7 nucleotides line up with TRBD1. The germline V gene encodes CDR1 DFQATT and CDR2 SNEGSKA (reference sequence). This CDR3 has 15 amino acids. Unmatched junction bases numbered 11, after V lost 6 bases and J lost 0 bases. Written as DNA, the CDR3 is TGCAGTGCCCGAAGCACCGGGACAGCCTCCTACGAGCAGTACATC. As protein: CSARSTGTASYEQYI.

As concerns this clonotype: One base away lies a much larger clone, so this may be a sequencing read error. The CDR3 DNA follows: TGCAGCGCTGAAGGGACACTAGGGACTAGCACGGGCGGTCCGGATACGCAGTATTTT. Translating gives CSAEGTLGTSTGGPDTQYF. The chain combines TRBV29-1 with TRBJ2-3; 9 bases agree with TRBD2. The CDR3 covers 19 residues. Germline CDR1 and CDR2: SQVTM and ANQGSEA.